These 22 T cell receptor beta chains were all obtained from the same sample, sequenced in a study of blood T cells in healthy people across ages. With a J-beta primer mix and a sample-barcoded 5' primer, a second PCR ran about 6 to 11 cycles. Each CDR3 protein gets one entry after TCRdb re-called the 5' RACE reads with MiXCR. The sample lists around 2 million distinct CDR3 sequences, roughly 43% occurring once. Input material: blood. All receptors derive from a human donor in good health.

The chain has TRBV7-9 and TRBJ2-1; no definite D call. This CDR3 is 15 amino acids long. Trimming cost V 4 bases and J 4 bases, with 14 bases left between them. CDR1 is SEHNR, CDR2 FQNEAQ, per germline (reference sequence). The CDR3 DNA reads as TGTGCCAGCAGCTCGGACGGCTGGGGTTACAATGAGCAGTTCTTC. This sequence encodes CASSSDGWGYNEQFF.

This clonotype has only a few counts. A read error may explain this, as a much larger clone is one base away. The gene calls are TRBV7-2 and TRBJ1-2; 9 nucleotides line up with TRBD1. The CDR3 totals 12 residues. Germline values: CDR1 SGHTA, CDR2 FQGNSA. V was clipped by 5 bases and J by 7 bases; unmatched bases: 2. The CDR3 here is CASSMTGGGYTF. CDR3 DNA: TGTGCCAGCAGCATGACAGGGGGTGGCTACACCTTC.

V usage is TRBV6-6 and J usage is TRBJ1-1, with D possibly being TRBD1 (6 bases). In germline, CDR1 is MNHNY, CDR2 SVGAGI (reference sequence). V lost 6 bases and J lost 5, with 19 bases in between. This CDR3 has 15 residues. The CDR3 nucleotides read TGTGCCAGCAGCCCCTTCGCAGGGGTCGGGACTGAAGCTTTCTTT. Protein product: CASSPFAGVGTEAFF.

This sequence joins TRBV7-9 and TRBJ2-4, with TRBD2 as a possible D gene (6 bases). This CDR3 spans 16 amino acids. Trimming cost V 10 bases and J 7 bases, with 26 bases left between them. CDR1 and CDR2 (germline): SEHNR, FQNEAQ (reference sequence). The CDR3 spells CAIDLWRDSRGNIQYF. The CDR3 DNA sequence: TGTGCCATCGACCTTTGGCGGGACTCCCGAGGGAACATTCAGTACTTC.

For this clonotype: This sequence may be a read error, since a much larger clone differs from it by one base. The gene calls are TRBV14 and TRBJ1-2; possible D gene TRBD1, 5 bases. This CDR3 spans 13 amino acids. Trimming shortened V by 4 bases and J by 4 bases, and 10 bases separated the two germline ends. The germline gives CDR1 SGHDN, CDR2 FVKESK. CDR3 loop: CASSPTEVYGYTF. CDR3 nucleotide sequence: TGTGCCAGCAGCCCGACAGAGGTCTATGGCTACACCTTC.

The genes are TRBV9 and TRBJ1-2; D remains unclear. V dropped 3 bases and J dropped 8 bases, with 14 bases sitting between them. Germline CDR1 is SGDLS and CDR2 is YYNGEE. The CDR3 length is 13 residues. CDR3 residues: CASSAVLSGGYTF. CDR3 coding DNA: TGTGCCAGCAGCGCCGTCTTGTCGGGGGGCTACACCTTC.

A remark on this clonotype: A junction end diverges from the germline sequence, so it may reflect a read error. The chain uses TRBV2 and TRBJ2-5; D may be TRBD1 (6 bases). The CDR3 contains 14 residues. Germline V CDR1 and CDR2: SNHLY, FYNNEI. CDR3 DNA sequence: TGTGCCAGCCAGGGGTCAAGTGTACAAGGGACCCAGTACTTC. Its protein product is CASQGSSVQGTQYF.

This clonotype occurred once. The gene calls are TRBV10-3 and TRBJ2-7, with D tentatively TRBD1 (5 bases). The V end was cut by 6 bases, the J end by 6 bases, with 12 bases between. Germline lookup yields CDR1 ENHRY and CDR2 SYGVKD. The CDR3 covers 12 residues. The CDR3 protein is CAIRQQACEQYF. DNA of the CDR3: TGTGCCATCAGGCAACAGGCCTGCGAGCAGTACTTC.

The table lists this clonotype with a few counts. The genes are TRBV7-3 and TRBJ2-6, with 10 positions matching TRBD1. V trimming: 3 bases; J trimming: 4 bases; junction bases outside the gene matches: 9. The V gene's germline CDR1 is SGHTA and CDR2 FQGTGA. The CDR3 consists of 18 residues. CDR3 in amino acids: CASSLTGGRLGGANVLTF. The CDR3 DNA reads as TGTGCCAGCAGCTTGACAGGGGGCAGATTGGGAGGGGCCAACGTCCTGACTTTC.

The rearrangement joins TRBV14 to TRBJ2-7, with TRBD1 matching over 8 bases. Trimming removed 2 bases from V and 1 base from J; junction bases left unmatched: 4. The CDR3 sequence is 15 residues long. Looked up from germline, CDR1 is SGHDN and CDR2 is FVKESK. CDR3 coding DNA: TGTGCCAGCAGCCAAACAGGGGGGAAATCCTACGAGCAGTACTTC. This codes for CASSQTGGKSYEQYF.

As regards this clonotype: This may be a read error, as it is one base from a much larger clone. The chain couples TRBV20-1 to TRBJ2-5, with D perhaps matching TRBD1 or TRBD2 (5 bases each). The CDR3 sequence is 15 residues long. V lost 5 bases and J lost 11, with 27 bases in between. Germline V gene data show CDR1 as DFQATT and CDR2 as SNEGSKA (reference sequence). CDR3 sequence: CSAGARQPGYNEQYF. As DNA, the CDR3 is TGCAGTGCTGGGGCCCGACAGCCGGGATACAATGAGCAGTACTTC.

This clonotype came up a few times. V is TRBV11-2 and J is TRBJ2-3; possible D gene TRBD2, 5 bases. Trimming left V 5 bases short and J 5 bases short, with 14 bases between. There are 14 residues in the CDR3. Germline V gene data show CDR1 as SGHAT and CDR2 as FQNNGV. The CDR3 nucleotides are TGTGCCAGCAGCGTCGGACTGACTGGAGATACGCAGTATTTT. Translated, it gives CASSVGLTGDTQYF.

Worth noting for this clonotype: At one end the junction does not follow the germline gene, possibly because of a read error. The chain employs TRBV29-1 and TRBJ1-1; unclear D gene. This CDR3 spans 13 amino acids. From germline, CDR1 is SQVTM and CDR2 ANQGSEA. CDR3 in amino acids: CSVTTVLNTVAFF. CDR3 coding DNA: TGCAGCGTTACCACCGTCCTGAACACTGTAGCTTTCTTT. The full variable domain, completed using reference TRBV29-1 and TRBJ1-1, is SAVISQKPSRDICQRGTSLTIQCQVDSQVTMMFWYRQQPGQSLTLIATANQGSEATYESGFVIDKFPISRPNLTFSTLTVSNMSPEDSSIYLCSVTTVLNTVAFFGQGTRLTVV.

The chain links TRBV11-2 to TRBJ2-1; 8 bases line up with TRBD2. The germline V gene has CDR1 SGHAT and CDR2 FQNNGV. V dropped 0 bases and J dropped 6; count of bases not matched to a gene: 7. The CDR3 runs to 16 residues. The CDR3 region is CASSLDGRLASNEQFF. The CDR3 nucleotides read TGTGCCAGCAGCTTAGATGGAAGACTAGCGAGCAATGAGCAGTTCTTC.

V and J are TRBV27 and TRBJ1-2; possibly TRBD1 for D (5 bases). The V gene's germline CDR1 is MNHEY and CDR2 SMNVEV (reference sequence). The CDR3 loop spans 16 amino acids. V was clipped by 7 bases and J by 0 bases, with 18 bases between them. CDR3 coding DNA: TGTGCCAGCATTCCTTCTCCCAGGGAGGCTAACTATGGCTACACCTTC. Amino acids: CASIPSPREANYGYTF.

A note on this clonotype: One end of the junction does not line up with germline, which may come from a read error. J is TRBJ1-1 and V is TRBV7-2; D uncertain. The CDR3 consists of 12 residues. Germline CDR1 SGHTA, CDR2 FQGNSA. The CDR3 coding sequence is TGTGCCCGCAGCTTAGCATTCGGTGAAGCTTTCTTT. Encoded protein: CARSLAFGEAFF.

The sample holds a few counts of this clonotype. This sequence joins TRBV7-8 and TRBJ1-5; no clear D gene. Trimming removed 1 base from V and 5 bases from J, with 15 bases in between. The CDR3 runs to 16 residues. Germline CDR1 SGHVS, CDR2 FQNEAQ. For the CDR3, the DNA is TGTGCCAGCAGCTTAGAACTGGGAACGGTATATCAGCCCCAGCATTTT. Encoded protein: CASSLELGTVYQPQHF.

The J gene is TRBJ2-7, the V gene TRBV27; perhaps TRBD1 as D (5 bases). V dropped 0 bases and J dropped 2 bases, with 14 bases sitting between them. The CDR3 is 16 amino acids. Germline values: CDR1 MNHEY, CDR2 SMNVEV (reference sequence). The CDR3 protein is CASSLSRLGAPYEQYF. DNA of the CDR3: TGTGCCAGCAGTTTATCGAGGCTTGGGGCGCCCTACGAGCAGTACTTC.

V usage is TRBV4-3 and J usage is TRBJ2-7, with D maybe TRBD1 (5 bases). Deletions cut 1 base from V and 2 bases from J, with 12 bases between. Germline CDR1 is LGHNA and CDR2 is YSLEER. This CDR3 has 15 amino acids. In DNA form, the CDR3 reads TGCGCCAGCAGCCAAGGACAGAAGCCGCCCTACGAGCAGTACTTC. The encoded protein is CASSQGQKPPYEQYF.

V gene TRBV12-3 or TRBV12-4 combines with J gene TRBJ2-3, with D unresolved. The CDR3 sequence is 13 residues long. V gave up 1 base and J gave up 7 bases, with 9 bases separating them. The CDR3 sequence: CASSLGYGNTQYF. The DNA of the CDR3 is TGTGCCAGCAGTTTAGGGTATGGAAATACGCAGTATTTT.

In this sample, this clonotype turned up a few times. The J gene is TRBJ2-7, the V gene TRBV5-1; D is perhaps TRBD1 (6 bases). V dropped 3 bases and J dropped 5 bases, with 21 bases sitting between them. Germline lookup yields CDR1 SGHRS and CDR2 YFSETQ. This CDR3 is built from 16 residues. CDR3 DNA: TGCGCCAGCAGCTCAATGGGACACCCCCTCGTCAACGAGCAGTACTTC. Protein product: CASSSMGHPLVNEQYF. Filled out from reference TRBV5-1 and TRBJ2-7, the complete variable domain reads KAGVTQTPRYLIKTRGQQVTLSCSPISGHRSVSWYQQTPGQGLQFLFEYFSETQRNKGNFPGRFSGRQFSNSRSEMNVSTLELGDSALYLCASSSMGHPLVNEQYFGPGTRLTVT.

The chain combines TRBV20-1 with TRBJ2-5, with a weak D call TRBD1 (6 bases). CDR1 is DFQATT and CDR2 is SNEGSKA in the germline V gene (reference sequence). The CDR3 has 13 residues. Trimming removed 6 bases at V and 4 bases at J, with 15 bases between. Here the CDR3 DNA reads TGCAGTGCCGACGCGAGGGGGAGAGAGACCCAGTACTTC. Encoded protein: CSADARGRETQYF.